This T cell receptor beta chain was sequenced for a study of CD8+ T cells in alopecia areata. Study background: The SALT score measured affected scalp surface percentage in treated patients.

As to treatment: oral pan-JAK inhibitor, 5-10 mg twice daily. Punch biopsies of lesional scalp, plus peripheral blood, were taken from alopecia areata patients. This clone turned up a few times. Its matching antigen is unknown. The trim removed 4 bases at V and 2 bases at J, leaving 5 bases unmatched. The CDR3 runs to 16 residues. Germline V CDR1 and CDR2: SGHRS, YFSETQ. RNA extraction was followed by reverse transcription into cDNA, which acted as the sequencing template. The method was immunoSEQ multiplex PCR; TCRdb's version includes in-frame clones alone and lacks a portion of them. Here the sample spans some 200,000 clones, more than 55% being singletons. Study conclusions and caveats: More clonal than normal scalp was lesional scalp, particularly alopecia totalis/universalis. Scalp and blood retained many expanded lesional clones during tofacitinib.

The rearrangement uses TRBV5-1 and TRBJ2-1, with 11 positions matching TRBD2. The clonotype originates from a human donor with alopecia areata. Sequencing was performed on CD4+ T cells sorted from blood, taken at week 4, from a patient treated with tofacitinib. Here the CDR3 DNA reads TGCGCCAGCAGCCTAACTAGCGGGGGCCCCTACAATGAGCAGTTCTTC. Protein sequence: CASSLTSGGPYNEQFF.